The following is a TCR beta chain sequence with its context. Its specificity is unknown. This entry comes from a study of shared clonotypes between healthy human individuals. Study details: A donor's plate count was three for CD4 naive and three for CD4 memory; CD8 naive had two and CD8 memory one. Study-wide findings and caveats: The generation probabilities recorded for non-shared clonotypes fell below those of clonotypes shared by all four donors.

CDR1 and CDR2 (germline): MDHEN, SYDVKM. The CDR3 is 16 amino acids. V was pared by 2 bases and J by 3 bases, with 7 bases of the junction left unmatched. Naive CD8 populations comprised CD45RO-negative cells positively selected for CCR7, excluding terminally differentiated effector memory CD45RA+ cells. Participating donors were healthy, HIV-negative adults free of recent acute infections or vaccinations. Here immunoSEQ multiplex PCR was the method, and the copy in TCRdb shows in-frame clones only, minus some. The top ten clones hold around 1.7% of a sample with around 1.9 million clones, about 93% of them seen once.

The sequenced material came from naive CD8+ T cells from PBMCs. This chain connects TRBV28 to TRBJ2-3; 8 nucleotides line up with TRBD1. The receptor comes from a man aged 18 to 30 in good health. Some clones in this sample may be carry-over from other donors' samples. The CDR3 nucleotides read TGTGCCAGCAGTTTAGCACAGGGGGTTTGGACAGATACGCAGTATTTT. Translation: CASSLAQGVWTDTQYF.